This TCR beta chain is drawn from a study of OX40 agonist ivuxolimab in advanced cancers. Sequenced by immunoSEQ multiplex PCR; TCRdb stores in-frame clones only, minus some. In the table there are around 70,000 clones, about 85% of which are singletons. The ends were cut back, 4 bases at V and 4 bases at J, with 10 bases in the middle. Germline V gives CDR1 WNHNN, CDR2 SYGVQD (reference sequence). The CDR3 consists of 13 residues. This chain joins TRBV10-1 and TRBJ1-2, with D uncertain. This receptor was taken from an adult with an advanced solid tumor such as melanoma, head and neck, liver or kidney cancer. The material sequenced was CD4+ or CD8+ T cells sorted from blood, taken in a trial of the OX40 agonist ivuxolimab. CDR3 bases: TGCGCCAGCAGTGGTGGGGATAGCTATGGCTACACCTTC. It yields the protein CASSGGDSYGYTF.